A single sample is the source of the 25 T cell receptor beta chains below, sequenced in a study of cytomegalovirus exposure and HLA in healthy donors. With 60 Vbeta and 13 Jbeta primers, the PCR was carried out. TCRdb's table, derived via immunoSEQ multiplex PCR, lists solely in-frame clones and lacks some. The table lists approximately 120,000 clones, roughly 80% of them singletons, with roughly 1.2% in the top ten. The sequencing input was PBMCs. The origin of the receptors is a female donor in good health and CMV-seronegative.

The gene calls are TRBV5-1 and TRBJ2-2, with TRBD1 as a possible D gene (5 bases). Trimming stripped 4 bases from V and 1 base from J, with 14 bases between. The length of the CDR3 is 16 residues. Germline CDR1 and CDR2: SGHRS and YFSETQ. CDR3 bases: TGCGCCAGCAGCCCGTCCCATACAGGGAACACCGGGGAGCTGTTTTTT. Amino acid sequence: CASSPSHTGNTGELFF.

This chain uses TRBV12-5 with TRBJ2-5; D uncertain. The CDR3 consists of 13 residues. From germline, CDR1 is LGHNT and CDR2 FRNRAP. V lost 2 bases to trimming and J lost 2 bases, with 6 bases between them. CDR3 sequence: CASGLTIQETQYF. The CDR3 DNA reads TGTGCTAGTGGTTTGACTATACAAGAGACCCAGTACTTC.

The chain carries TRBV7-2 and TRBJ2-1, with 10 positions matching TRBD2. The CDR3 loop spans 15 amino acids. Unmatched junction bases numbered 7, after V lost 7 bases and J lost 4 bases. Germline loops: CDR1 SGHTA, CDR2 FQGNSA. CDR3 sequence reads: CASTSSGGGYNEQFF. CDR3 coding DNA: TGTGCCAGCACCTCGAGCGGGGGGGGGTACAATGAGCAGTTCTTC.

This chain joins TRBV5-4 and TRBJ1-2; 8 nucleotides line up with TRBD1. V dropped 4 bases and J dropped 5; count of bases not matched to a gene: 10. CDR1 is SGHNT and CDR2 is YYREEE in the germline V gene (reference sequence). The CDR3 is made up of 15 amino acids. The CDR3 is CASSQRQGFAYGYTF. CDR3 nucleotide sequence: TGTGCCAGCAGCCAGAGACAGGGGTTCGCTTATGGCTACACCTTC.

The rearrangement uses TRBV30 and TRBJ1-5, with a tentative D call TRBD1 (6 bases). The CDR3 runs to 15 residues. Germline values: CDR1 GTSNPN, CDR2 SVGIG (reference sequence). The V and J ends lost 1 base and 3 bases respectively, with 13 bases between them. CDR3 bases: TGTGCCTGGAGTGGGGGCAGGGGCGCCAATCAGCCCCAGCATTTT. As protein: CAWSGGRGANQPQHF.

This clone came up once. This chain joins TRBV5-1 and TRBJ1-1; D gene uncertain. The CDR3 length is 15 residues. V gave up 1 base and J gave up 1 base, with 11 bases separating them. Germline V gives CDR1 SGHRS, CDR2 YFSETQ. In DNA, the CDR3 is TGCGCCAGCAGCTTGCATCCGGGTACGAACACTGAAGCTTTCTTT. Translating gives CASSLHPGTNTEAFF.

The chain recombines TRBV7-3 with TRBJ2-3, with 7 nucleotides matching TRBD2. CDR1 and CDR2 from the germline V gene are SGHTA and FQGTGA. The J segment lost 1 base and the V segment lost 2 bases, leaving 18 bases of the junction unmatched. This CDR3 contains 20 residues. The CDR3 spells CASSLRSGLLSRRGTDTQYF. In nucleotides, the CDR3 is TGTGCCAGCAGCTTACGCTCGGGACTACTGTCCCGGAGAGGCACAGATACGCAGTATTTT.

The V call is TRBV12-5, the J call TRBJ2-7; TRBD2 is a possible D gene (6 bases). Germline V gene data show CDR1 as LGHNT and CDR2 as FRNRAP. The CDR3 has 13 residues. V lost 3 bases, J lost 4 bases, and 10 bases lay in between. The CDR3 DNA reads TGTGCTAGTGGTTTCTCGGGGGAATACGAGCAGTACTTC. This codes for CASGFSGEYEQYF. Together with reference TRBV12-5 and TRBJ2-7, the CDR3 gives the full variable domain: DARVTQTPRHKVTEMGQEVTMRCQPILGHNTVFWYRQTMMQGLELLAYFRNRAPLDDSGMPKDRFSAEMPDATLATLKIQPSEPRDSAVYFCASGFSGEYEQYFGPGTRLTVT.

V usage is TRBV28 and J usage is TRBJ2-7, with 8 nucleotides matching TRBD2. There are 15 residues in the CDR3. After removal of 6 bases from V and 1 base from J, the junction contained 8 bases not matched to a gene. Germline-derived CDR1 and CDR2 are MDHEN and SYDVKM. CDR3 region: CASRSGGGGSYEQYF. CDR3 in DNA: TGTGCCAGCAGGTCCGGGGGGGGTGGATCCTACGAGCAGTACTTC.

This chain joins TRBV2 and TRBJ2-5; 11 bases match TRBD2. Per the germline V gene, CDR1 is SNHLY and CDR2 is FYNNEI. The trim removed 4 bases at V and 5 bases at J, leaving 0 bases unmatched. The CDR3 length is 13 residues. The CDR3 loop reads CASSGLAGETQYF. In nucleotides, the CDR3 is TGTGCCAGCAGTGGACTAGCGGGGGAGACCCAGTACTTC.

Notes on this clone: The junction and the germline gene differ at one end; a read error may be behind it. The chain employs TRBV7-9 and TRBJ2-1; TRBD2 matches 9 bases. This CDR3 spans 15 amino acids. Per the germline V gene, CDR1 is SEHNR and CDR2 is FQNEAQ (reference sequence). The DNA of the CDR3 is TGTTCCAGCAGCTCCCCTAGCGGGGCCTACAATGAGCAGTTCTTC. Encoded protein: CSSSSPSGAYNEQFF.

The genes are TRBV25-1 and TRBJ2-3, with D tentatively TRBD1 (6 bases). V shed 4 bases and J shed 1 base, with 9 bases lying between them. CDR3 size: 14 residues. CDR1 and CDR2 (germline): MGHDK, SYGVNS. DNA for the CDR3: TGTGCCAGCAGTGTAGAGGGGGGCACAGATACGCAGTATTTT. This sequence encodes CASSVEGGTDTQYF. Looking up the rest from reference TRBV25-1 and TRBJ2-3 gives the full variable domain: EADIYQTPRYLVIGTGKKITLECSQTMGHDKMYWYQQDPGMELHLIHYSYGVNSTEKGDLSSESTVSRIRTEHFPLTLESARPSHTSQYLCASSVEGGTDTQYFGPGTRLTVL.

About this clone: Sequence at one end of the junction differs from germline and may be a read error. This chain joins TRBV7-9 and TRBJ2-3, with a possible D match to TRBD2 (5 bases). Germline loops: CDR1 SEHNR, CDR2 FQNEAQ (reference sequence). This CDR3 spans 12 amino acids. The CDR3 reads CSSGSTTDTQYF. CDR3 DNA sequence: TGTTCCAGCGGTAGCACCACAGATACGCAGTATTTT.

This clone appeared once. J is TRBJ2-3 and V is TRBV9, with D hard to call. The CDR3 is made up of 16 amino acids. CDR1 and CDR2 from the germline V gene are SGDLS and YYNGEE. Trimming pared 3 bases from V and 2 bases from J, leaving 16 bases between. The CDR3 loop is CASSAARSTITDTQYF. The DNA of the CDR3 is TGTGCCAGCAGCGCCGCGAGGAGCACTATCACAGATACGCAGTATTTT.

This clone was counted a few times. The chain carries TRBV4-1 and TRBJ1-1; maybe TRBD1 (5 bases). This CDR3 region has 11 residues. CDR1 is MGHRA and CDR2 is YSYEKL in the germline V gene. The ends were cut back, 1 base at V and 8 bases at J, with 5 bases in the middle. For the CDR3, the DNA is TGCGCCAGCAGCCAAGCAGGGGAAGCTTTCTTT. Its protein product is CASSQAGEAFF.

J is TRBJ2-5 and V is TRBV7-8, with D maybe TRBD1 (5 bases). Trimming removed 6 bases at V and 5 bases at J, with 13 bases between. The CDR3 extends over 13 amino acids. Per the germline V gene, CDR1 is SGHVS and CDR2 is FQNEAQ. The CDR3 coding sequence is TGTGCCAGCAGTCGCGATGGGGCGGAGACCCAGTACTTC. It yields the protein CASSRDGAETQYF.

This clone was seen a few times. The V and J genes are TRBV10-3 and TRBJ2-2; TRBD1 aligns across 11 bases. CDR3 size: 15 residues. J lost 6 bases, V lost 2 bases, and 2 bases had no gene match. Germline V lookup: CDR1 ENHRY, CDR2 SYGVKD. CDR3 residues: CAISEGQGAAGELFF. CDR3 in DNA: TGTGCCATCAGTGAGGGACAGGGGGCCGCCGGGGAGCTGTTTTTT.

The genes are TRBV7-8 and TRBJ2-1, with a tentative D call TRBD2 (5 bases). Germline V gene data show CDR1 as SGHVS and CDR2 as FQNEAQ. Trimming cost V 6 bases and J 2 bases, with 17 bases left between them. This CDR3 is 16 amino acids long. The CDR3 is CASSLITSIAYNEQFF. The CDR3 DNA reads TGTGCCAGCAGTCTCATCACTAGTATCGCCTACAATGAGCAGTTCTTC.

The chain combines TRBV4-1 with TRBJ2-7; 9 bases match TRBD2. Losses at the gene ends were 0 bases for V and 4 bases for J; bases not matched to a gene: 16. The CDR3 is 19 amino acids. The germline V gene encodes CDR1 MGHRA and CDR2 YSYEKL. DNA of the CDR3: TGCGCCAGCAGCCAAGATGAGGGTTTTCGGGCGGGGGGGCCGTACGAGCAGTACTTC. Protein: CASSQDEGFRAGGPYEQYF.

This chain links TRBV11-1 with TRBJ1-5; D unclear. The CDR3 runs 13 residues. Germline loops: CDR1 SGHAT, CDR2 FQDESV (reference sequence). V lost 5 bases, J lost 5 bases, and 10 bases lay in between. In DNA form, the CDR3 reads TGTGCCAGCAGCCCCAGACGGGATCAGCCCCAGCATTTT. This gives the protein CASSPRRDQPQHF.

This clone was detected only once. The CDR3 DNA follows: TGTGCCAGCAGCTTGGGGACAGTAAATCAGCCCCAGCATTTT. As protein: CASSLGTVNQPQHF. The chain carries TRBV5-5 and TRBJ1-5; perhaps TRBD1 as D (6 bases). Between the trimmed V and J ends, which lost 0 bases and 4 bases, there was a span of 8 bases. From germline, CDR1 is SGHKS and CDR2 YYEKEE (reference sequence). This CDR3 region has 14 residues.

The rearrangement uses TRBV5-8 and TRBJ2-2; D is unresolved. Trimming shortened V by 0 bases and J by 3 bases, and 3 bases separated the two germline ends. Germline lookup yields CDR1 SGHTS and CDR2 YDEGEE. The length of the CDR3 is 13 residues. CDR3 residues: CASSLVDTGELFF. The CDR3 DNA follows: TGTGCCAGCAGCTTGGTAGACACCGGGGAGCTGTTTTTT. Full variable domain (remainder filled in from reference TRBV5-8 and TRBJ2-2): EAGVTQSPTHLIKTRGQQATLRCSPISGHTSVYWYQQALGLGLQFLLWYDEGEERNRGNFPPRFSGRQFPNYSSELNVNALELEDSALYLCASSLVDTGELFFGEGSRLTVL.

Turning to this clone: Germline and junction disagree at one end, which may indicate a read error. The chain employs TRBV18 and TRBJ2-6, with a tentative D call TRBD1 (5 bases). The CDR3 covers 15 residues. CDR1 is KGHSH and CDR2 is LQKENI in the germline V gene. CDR3 in amino acids: CASSPDVSGANGLTF. CDR3 DNA: TGTGCCAGCTCACCCGACGTCTCTGGGGCCAACGGCCTGACTTTC.

V gene TRBV4-2 combines with J gene TRBJ2-5; TRBD2 matches at 8 bases. The V segment lost 4 bases and the J segment 1 base; nucleotides outside the gene matches: 11. The CDR3 loop spans 17 amino acids. Germline values: CDR1 LGHNA, CDR2 YNFKEQ. The CDR3 here is CASSPTGGGQGQETQYF. As DNA, the CDR3 is TGTGCCAGCAGCCCGACCGGCGGGGGGCAAGGCCAAGAGACCCAGTACTTC.

The J gene is TRBJ1-3, the V gene TRBV6-5; possibly TRBD1 for D (5 bases). V was clipped by 6 bases and J by 4 bases, with 16 bases between them. The CDR3 is made up of 15 amino acids. Germline V CDR1 and CDR2: MNHEY, SVGAGI. The chain's CDR3 is CASSASREAGNTIYF. CDR3 DNA sequence: TGTGCCAGCAGCGCGAGCAGGGAAGCGGGAAACACCATATATTTT.